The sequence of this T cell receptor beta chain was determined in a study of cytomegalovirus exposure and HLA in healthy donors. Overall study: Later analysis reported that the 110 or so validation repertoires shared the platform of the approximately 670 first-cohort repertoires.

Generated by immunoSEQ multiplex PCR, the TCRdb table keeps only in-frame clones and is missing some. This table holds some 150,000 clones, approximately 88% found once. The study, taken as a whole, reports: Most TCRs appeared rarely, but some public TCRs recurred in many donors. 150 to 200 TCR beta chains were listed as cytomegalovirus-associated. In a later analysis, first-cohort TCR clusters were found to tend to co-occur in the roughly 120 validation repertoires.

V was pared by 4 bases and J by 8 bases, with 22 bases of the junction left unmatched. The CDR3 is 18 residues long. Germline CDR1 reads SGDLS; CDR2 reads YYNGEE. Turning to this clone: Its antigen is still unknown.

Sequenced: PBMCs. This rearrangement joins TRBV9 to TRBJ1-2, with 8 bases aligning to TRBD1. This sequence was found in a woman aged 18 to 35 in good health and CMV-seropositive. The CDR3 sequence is CASSIDHRPGGRVGGYTF. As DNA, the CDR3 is TGTGCCAGCAGCATAGACCACCGTCCAGGGGGCAGAGTGGGAGGCTACACCTTC. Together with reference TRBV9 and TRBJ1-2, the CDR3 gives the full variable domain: DSGVTQTPKHLITATGQRVTLRCSPRSGDLSVYWYQQSLDQGLQFLIQYYNGEERAKGNILERFSAQQFPDLHSELNLSSLELGDSALYFCASSIDHRPGGRVGGYTFGSGTRLTVV.